This TCR beta chain was observed in a study of blood T cell repertoires in COVID-19. Study-wide context: Spain, Italy and the United States supplied samples that represented acute and convalescent COVID-19.

Sequenced by immunoSEQ multiplex PCR; TCRdb stores in-frame clones only, minus some. The sample comprises 200,000 or so clones, about 85% of which are singletons, and less than 14% rests with the top ten. From germline, CDR1 is SNHLY and CDR2 FYNNEI. The CDR3 runs to 15 residues. The V gene end was trimmed by 8 bases and the J gene end by 2 bases; junction bases not matched to a gene: 9. Recovery among Cohort 3 donors was established by two negative PCRs, clearance, or symptom resolution. This clone was seen more than once but under ten times. The V call is TRBV2, the J call TRBJ2-7; TRBD2 matches 10 bases. The sample taken for sequencing was PBMCs or T cells enriched from blood (not recorded which). The sequence was collected from a man aged 25 to 40 who had recovered from COVID-19. As DNA, the CDR3 is TGTGCCAGCCGCTCAAGAACTAGCGGGACCTACGAGCAGTACTTC. It codes for CASRSRTSGTYEQYF.